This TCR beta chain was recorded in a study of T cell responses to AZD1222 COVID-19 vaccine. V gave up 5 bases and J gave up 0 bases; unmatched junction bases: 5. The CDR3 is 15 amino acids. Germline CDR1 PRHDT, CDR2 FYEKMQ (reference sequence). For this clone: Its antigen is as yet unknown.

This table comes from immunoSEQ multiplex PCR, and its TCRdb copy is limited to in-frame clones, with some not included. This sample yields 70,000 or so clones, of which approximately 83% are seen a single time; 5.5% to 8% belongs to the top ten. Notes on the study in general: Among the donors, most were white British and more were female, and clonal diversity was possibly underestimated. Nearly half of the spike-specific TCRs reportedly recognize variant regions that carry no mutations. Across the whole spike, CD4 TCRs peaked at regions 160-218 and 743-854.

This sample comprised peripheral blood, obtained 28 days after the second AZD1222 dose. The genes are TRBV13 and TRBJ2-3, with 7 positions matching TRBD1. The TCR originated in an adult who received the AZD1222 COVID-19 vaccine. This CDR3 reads CASSHGTVSTDTQYF. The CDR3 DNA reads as TGTGCCAGCAGCCACGGGACAGTTAGCACAGATACGCAGTATTTT.